These 5 T cell receptor beta chains were sequenced from one sample in a study of T cell changes during pregnancy in multiple sclerosis. Sequencing used immunoSEQ multiplex PCR; TCRdb keeps in-frame clones, though not all of them. Among 15,000 to 25,000 clones listed, around nine tenths were seen once. Sequences were derived from CD8+ T cells from peripheral blood mononuclear cells, sampled after pregnancy. All receptors derive from a female donor in good health, enrolled as a control in a pregnancy study.

The chain carries TRBV9 and TRBJ1-2; 10 nucleotides line up with TRBD1. The CDR3 length is 14 residues. Germline CDR1 reads SGDLS; CDR2 reads YYNGEE. The V segment lost 4 bases and the J segment 6 bases; nucleotides outside the gene matches: 6. CDR3 region: CASSPFDRGHGYTF. CDR3 DNA: TGTGCCAGCAGCCCCTTCGACAGGGGGCATGGCTACACCTTC.

The rearrangement uses TRBV21-1 and TRBJ2-2; the table calls TRBD2, which could not be checked here. TRBV21-1 is listed as a pseudogene. The CDR3 has 16 residues. The CDR3 spells CASSPQSSGGYGELFF. The CDR3 region has the DNA TGTGCCAGCAGCCCGCAGTCTAGCGGGGGTTACGGGGAGCTGTTTTTT.

This chain uses TRBV27 with TRBJ1-3; D might be TRBD1 (6 bases). Looked up from germline, CDR1 is MNHEY and CDR2 is SMNVEV (reference sequence). Between the trimmed V and J ends, which lost 8 bases and 4 bases, there was a span of 9 bases. The CDR3 consists of 12 residues. The CDR3 protein is CASGTQGNTIYF. Here the CDR3 DNA reads TGTGCCAGCGGGACACAGGGAAACACCATATATTTT.

CDR3 amino acids: CASSQDGGAWGYTF. In DNA form, the CDR3 reads TGCGCCAGCAGCCAAGATGGGGGGGCCTGGGGCTACACCTTC. This rearrangement joins TRBV4-3 to TRBJ1-2; a possible D gene is TRBD1 (6 bases). V was clipped by 0 bases and J by 8 bases, with 13 bases between them. Germline lookup yields CDR1 LGHNA and CDR2 YSLEER. This CDR3 comprises 14 residues.

V usage is TRBV2 and J usage is TRBJ2-1, with 7 bases matching TRBD2. The CDR3 runs to 13 residues. The V segment lost 8 bases and the J segment 3 bases; nucleotides outside the gene matches: 4. Germline V lookup: CDR1 SNHLY, CDR2 FYNNEI. This CDR3 is CASSGGDYNEQFF. DNA of the CDR3: TGTGCCAGCTCTGGGGGGGACTACAATGAGCAGTTCTTC.